The 9 T cell receptor beta chains presented below share a single source sample, sequenced in a study of blood T cell repertoires in COVID-19. Using immunoSEQ multiplex PCR, the repertoire was profiled, and TCRdb retains in-frame clones only, with some absent. Here the sample spans around 160,000 clones, 90% being singletons. Material: peripheral blood. The receptor set was obtained from a man between 60 and 75 years old with active or convalescent COVID-19.

J is TRBJ2-1 and V is TRBV7-9; 8 bases map to TRBD2. Germline CDR1 and CDR2: SEHNR and FQNEAQ (reference sequence). The CDR3 has 14 residues. The V gene end was trimmed by 1 base and the J gene end by 9 bases; junction bases not matched to a gene: 5. CDR3 DNA sequence: TGTGCCAGCAGCTTAGATGGGACTAGGAGTGAGCAGTTCTTC. Translated: CASSLDGTRSEQFF. Full variable domain (remainder filled in from reference TRBV7-9 and TRBJ2-1): DTGVSQNPRHKITKRGQNVTFRCDPISEHNRLYWYRQTLGQGPEFLTYFQNEAQLEKSRLLSDRFSAERPKGSFSTLEIQRTEQGDSAMYLCASSLDGTRSEQFFGPGTRLTVL.

The CDR3 loop is CASSPVGLSYGYTF. The CDR3 DNA is TGTGCCAGCTCACCAGTGGGACTGAGCTATGGCTACACCTTC. The chain combines TRBV18 with TRBJ1-2; possibly TRBD1 for D (5 bases). V was trimmed by 2 bases and J by 4 bases, leaving 11 bases between them. This CDR3 contains 14 residues. CDR1 is KGHSH, CDR2 LQKENI, per germline.

The chain joins TRBV5-4 to TRBJ2-5, with 9 bases aligning to TRBD2. CDR1 is SGHNT, CDR2 YYREEE, per germline (reference sequence). V shed 1 base and J 1 base; nucleotides not matched to a gene: 5. The CDR3 length is 16 residues. DNA for the CDR3: TGTGCCAGCAGCTTGCAAGCTAGCGGGGCCCAAGAGACCCAGTACTTC. It specifies CASSLQASGAQETQYF.

The J gene is TRBJ1-1, the V gene TRBV12-3 or TRBV12-4, with D uncertain. The V gene lost 4 bases and the J gene lost 1 base, with 7 bases spanning the gap. CDR3 length: 13 amino acids. The CDR3 loop is CASSSRSNTEAFF. The DNA for the CDR3 is TGTGCCAGCAGTTCTAGATCGAACACTGAAGCTTTCTTT.

The rearrangement links TRBV15 to TRBJ1-3; D may be TRBD1 (6 bases). Trimming stripped 3 bases from V and 4 bases from J, with 13 bases between. This CDR3 is 15 amino acids long. Per germline, CDR1 LNHNV and CDR2 YYDKDF (reference sequence). In DNA form, the CDR3 reads TGTGCCACCAGCAGGTTCCCAGGGGCCGGAAACACCATATATTTT. Protein sequence: CATSRFPGAGNTIYF.

The rearrangement uses TRBV14 and TRBJ2-7, with D unclear. Trimming took off 1 base at V and 5 bases at J, with 6 bases between the two ends. The CDR3 has 12 amino acids. Germline loops: CDR1 SGHDN, CDR2 FVKESK. The CDR3 region has the DNA TGTGCCAGCAGCCAAGTTCCAAACGAGCAGTACTTC. Its protein product is CASSQVPNEQYF.

This chain uses TRBV7-2 with TRBJ2-1; 8 positions agree with TRBD2. Germline trimming cut 3 bases from V and 4 bases from J; bases unmatched to any gene: 5. This CDR3 spans 15 amino acids. Germline V CDR1 and CDR2: SGHTA, FQGNSA. The CDR3 DNA is TGTGCCAGCAGCTTTAGCGGGGACGCATACAATGAGCAGTTCTTC. The encoded protein is CASSFSGDAYNEQFF.

The V and J genes are TRBV19 and TRBJ2-1; 9 bases agree with TRBD2. CDR1 LNHDA and CDR2 SQIVND come from the germline V gene (reference sequence). Unmatched junction bases numbered 4, after V lost 7 bases and J lost 9 bases. The CDR3 sequence is 12 residues long. The CDR3 coding sequence is TGTGCCAGTACGCGGGGGGGCTTTGAGCAGTTCTTC. Translated: CASTRGGFEQFF.

V usage is TRBV11-2 and J usage is TRBJ1-6; 7 positions match TRBD1. After removal of 5 bases from V and 5 bases from J, the junction contained 9 bases not matched to a gene. Germline CDR1 reads SGHAT; CDR2 reads FQNNGV. The CDR3 totals 16 residues. The CDR3, as DNA: TGTGCCAGCAGCCATAAAAGGACAGGCAATAATTCACCCCTCCACTTT. Its protein is CASSHKRTGNNSPLHF. Filled out from reference TRBV11-2 and TRBJ1-6, the complete variable domain reads EAGVAQSPRYKIIEKRQSVAFWCNPISGHATLYWYQQILGQGPKLLIQFQNNGVVDDSQLPKDRFSAERLKGVDSTLKIQPAKLEDSAVYLCASSHKRTGNNSPLHFGNGTRLTVT.